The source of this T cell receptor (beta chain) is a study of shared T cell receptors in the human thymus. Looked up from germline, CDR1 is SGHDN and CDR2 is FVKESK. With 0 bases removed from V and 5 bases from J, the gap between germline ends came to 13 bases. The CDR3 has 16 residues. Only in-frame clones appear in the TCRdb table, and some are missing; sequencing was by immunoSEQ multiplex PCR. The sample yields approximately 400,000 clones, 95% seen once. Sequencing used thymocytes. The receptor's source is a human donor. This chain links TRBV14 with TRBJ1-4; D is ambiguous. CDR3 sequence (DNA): TGTGCCAGCAGCCAAGATTGGAGGCGAGGGAATGAAAAACTGTTTTTT. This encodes CASSQDWRRGNEKLFF.